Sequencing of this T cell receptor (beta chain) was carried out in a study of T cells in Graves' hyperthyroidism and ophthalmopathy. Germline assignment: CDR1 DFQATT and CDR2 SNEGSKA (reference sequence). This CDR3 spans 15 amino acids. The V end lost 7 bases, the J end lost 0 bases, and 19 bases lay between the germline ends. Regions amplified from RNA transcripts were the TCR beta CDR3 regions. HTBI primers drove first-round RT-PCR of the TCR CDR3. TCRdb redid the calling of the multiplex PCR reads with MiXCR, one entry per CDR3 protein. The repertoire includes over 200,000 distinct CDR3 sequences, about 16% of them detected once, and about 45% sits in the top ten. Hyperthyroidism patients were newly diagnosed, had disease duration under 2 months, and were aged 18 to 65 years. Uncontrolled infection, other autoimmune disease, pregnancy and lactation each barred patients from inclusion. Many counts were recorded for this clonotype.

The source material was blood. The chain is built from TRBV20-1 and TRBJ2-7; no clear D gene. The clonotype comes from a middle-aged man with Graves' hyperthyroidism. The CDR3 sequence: CSVSDSISSSYEQYF. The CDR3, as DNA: TGCAGTGTAAGCGACTCCATCTCGAGCTCCTACGAGCAGTACTTC.